This paragraph covers one T cell receptor (beta chain) sequence. The record originates from a study of blood T cell repertoires in COVID-19. Across the study: Samples of COVID-19 (acute and convalescent) were obtained from the United States, Italy and Spain. PBMCs, B-cell-depleted T cells, or T cells provided the cDNA or gDNA that made up the material.

CDR3 length: 16 residues. CDR1 and CDR2 from the germline V gene are SGHNT and YYREEE (reference sequence). The trim removed 2 bases at V and 5 bases at J, leaving 8 bases unmatched. Per the authors' pipeline: Amplifying reference gene primers gave estimates of nucleated cell counts. Assay used: immunoSEQ multiplex PCR; TCRdb lists only in-frame clones, some missing. The V and J calls and clone size are taken from that table; D and trimming were inferred from the DNA. Of around 50,000 clones listed, roughly nine tenths are singletons. This chain uses TRBV5-4 with TRBJ2-3; 10 nucleotides line up with TRBD2. The TCR sequence derives from a man in his 70s with acute or convalescent COVID-19. The source material was peripheral blood. CDR3 DNA: TGTGCCAGCAGCTTCCTTAGCGGGGGGCTTAAAGATACGCAGTATTTT. It translates to CASSFLSGGLKDTQYF.